The 30 T cell receptor beta chains below all came from one sample that was sequenced in a study of Ad26.COV2.S vaccination and SARS-CoV-2 variants. Assay used: immunoSEQ multiplex PCR; TCRdb lists only in-frame clones, some missing. The sample gives about 460,000 clones, around 89% of which show up once; roughly 1.7% is in the top ten. As to treatment: around 19 received Ad26.COV2.S at low or high dose, single or two shots; about 5 received placebo; per-sample allocation not given. Sample collection was performed on day 63 after the first vaccine or placebo injection. The source material was peripheral blood, sampled in a trial of Ad26.COV2.S vaccine versus placebo. The receptors derive from a person aged 18-65 years who received the Ad26.COV2.S COVID-19 vaccine or a placebo.

V usage is TRBV27 and J usage is TRBJ2-1; TRBD2 matches at 11 bases. J gave up 5 bases and V 7 bases, and 7 bases lay outside the gene matches. The CDR3 is made up of 15 amino acids. Germline CDR1 and CDR2: MNHEY and SMNVEV (reference sequence). CDR3 loop: CASTPGTSGNNEQFF. CDR3 bases: TGTGCCAGCACCCCCGGGACTAGCGGAAACAATGAGCAGTTCTTC.

With respect to this clone: At one end the junction does not follow the germline gene, possibly because of a read error. Written as DNA, the CDR3 is TGTGCCAGCACTTACAGCCCATGGGGAGGCACTGAAGCTTTCTTT. This sequence encodes CASTYSPWGGTEAFF. The gene calls are TRBV6-5 and TRBJ1-1; D is ambiguous. This CDR3 region has 15 residues. From germline, CDR1 is MNHEY and CDR2 SVGAGI.

The CDR3 DNA follows: TGTGCCAGCGGGGCGAACAGGGGTAGCAATCAGCCCCAGCATTTT. This codes for CASGANRGSNQPQHF. The V call is TRBV6-5, the J call TRBJ1-5; 7 positions match TRBD1. The CDR3 consists of 15 residues. Germline V gene sequence: CDR1 MNHEY, CDR2 SVGAGI. With V trimmed by 8 bases and J by 0 bases, 7 bases remained unmatched.

The J gene is TRBJ1-4, the V gene TRBV2; possible D gene TRBD1, 5 bases. CDR3 size: 15 residues. Trimming stripped 7 bases from V and 0 bases from J, with 12 bases between. Germline V gene sequence: CDR1 SNHLY, CDR2 FYNNEI. The CDR3, as DNA: TGTGCCAGCATTAGGGGCACGGCAACTAATGAAAAACTGTTTTTT. This codes for CASIRGTATNEKLFF.

The J gene is TRBJ1-1, the V gene TRBV21-1; the table's D call, TRBD1, was not checked against the DNA. TRBV21-1 is a pseudogene. The CDR3 runs to 15 residues. CDR3 loop: CASSKDGAGRTEAFF. CDR3 bases: TGTGCCAGCAGCAAAGACGGAGCAGGGCGGACTGAAGCTTTCTTT.

The chain joins TRBV20-1 to TRBJ1-2; TRBD1 matches 7 bases. Per germline, CDR1 DFQATT and CDR2 SNEGSKA (reference sequence). V shed 3 bases and J 8 bases; nucleotides not matched to a gene: 12. This CDR3 has 14 residues. The CDR3 bases are TGCAGTGCTAGTAGCCCTAAGGGGGCCGGGGGCTACACCTTC. Encoded protein: CSASSPKGAGGYTF.

J is TRBJ1-5 and V is TRBV19; TRBD1 agrees at 8 bases. V shed 5 bases, J shed 4 bases, and the junction held 16 bases outside the gene matches. The CDR3 loop spans 18 amino acids. Per the germline V gene, CDR1 is LNHDA and CDR2 is SQIVND (reference sequence). The CDR3 coding sequence is TGTGCCAGTAGTTCCCTCTCCCGCGGGACAGGAGGGAATCAGCCCCAGCATTTT. This gives the protein CASSSLSRGTGGNQPQHF.

The rearrangement links TRBV4-2 to TRBJ2-1, with 14 bases identical to TRBD2. CDR1 and CDR2 from the germline V gene are LGHNA and YNFKEQ. V dropped 3 bases and J dropped 4; count of bases not matched to a gene: 8. CDR3 length equals 18 residues. CDR3 sequence reads: CASSHRLAGGPGYNEQFF. DNA of the CDR3: TGTGCCAGCAGCCACCGACTAGCGGGAGGGCCTGGGTACAATGAGCAGTTCTTC.

The CDR3 loop is CASSTDPNTEAFF. The CDR3 DNA reads as TGTGCCAGCAGCACCGACCCAAACACTGAAGCTTTCTTT. The chain combines TRBV11-2 with TRBJ1-1, with unresolved D. The CDR3 consists of 13 residues. Germline values: CDR1 SGHAT, CDR2 FQNNGV. The ends were cut back, 5 bases at V and 2 bases at J, with 9 bases in the middle.

The chain carries TRBV5-4 and TRBJ2-5; D perhaps matches TRBD1 (5 bases). Germline CDR1 reads SGHNT; CDR2 reads YYREEE (reference sequence). The CDR3 has 16 residues. Trimming took off 0 bases at V and 1 base at J, with 13 bases between the two ends. The CDR3 nucleotides read TGTGCCAGCAGCTTGGCCCTGACAGCTATCCAAGAGACCCAGTACTTC. It specifies CASSLALTAIQETQYF.

This chain joins TRBV30 and TRBJ1-5, with D unclear. This CDR3 spans 13 amino acids. The V end lost 1 base, the J end lost 1 base, and 5 bases lay between the germline ends. Germline lookup yields CDR1 GTSNPN and CDR2 SVGIG (reference sequence). The CDR3 spells CAWSDQSNQPQHF. Written as DNA, the CDR3 is TGTGCCTGGAGTGATCAGAGCAATCAGCCCCAGCATTTT.

This sequence joins TRBV6-5 and TRBJ2-2; 7 positions match TRBD2. Losses at the gene ends were 2 bases for V and 4 bases for J; bases not matched to a gene: 4. The CDR3 extends over 15 amino acids. CDR1 and CDR2 (germline): MNHEY, SVGAGI. The CDR3 is CASSYRGRGTGELFF. DNA for the CDR3: TGTGCCAGCAGTTACCGCGGGAGAGGCACCGGGGAGCTGTTTTTT.

The CDR3 DNA reads as TGTGCCAGCAGCTCCACGACAGGGCCCAACTATGGCTACACCTTC. The encoded protein is CASSSTTGPNYGYTF. The chain carries TRBV7-9 and TRBJ1-2; 7 bases match TRBD1. V dropped 4 bases and J dropped 2; count of bases not matched to a gene: 7. The CDR3 totals 15 residues. Germline V gene lookup returns CDR1 SEHNR and CDR2 FQNEAQ (reference sequence).

The V gene is TRBV7-9, the J gene TRBJ2-3, with TRBD2 identical over 8 bases. Germline V CDR1 and CDR2: SEHNR, FQNEAQ (reference sequence). The J segment lost 6 bases and the V segment lost 5 bases, leaving 4 bases of the junction unmatched. This CDR3 is 13 amino acids long. DNA of the CDR3: TGTGCCAGCAGCCCCCGCGGGGGGGATACGCAGTATTTT. Protein: CASSPRGGDTQYF.

The V gene is TRBV21-1, the J gene TRBJ2-2; TRBD2, as called in the table, went unchecked against the DNA. TRBV21-1 is listed as a pseudogene. The CDR3 has 14 residues. The CDR3, as DNA: TGTGCCAGCAGCAAAGGCGATCGCCCCGGGGAGCTGTTTTTT. Residues: CASSKGDRPGELFF.

V is TRBV7-2 and J is TRBJ1-2; no definite D call. CDR3 length equals 17 residues. Per germline, CDR1 SGHTA and CDR2 FQGNSA. V lost 5 bases, J lost 5 bases, and 24 bases lay in between. In DNA form, the CDR3 reads TGTGCCAGCAGCCCAAATGTCAGGTCGGAGGGATATTATGGCTACACCTTC. Its protein product is CASSPNVRSEGYYGYTF.

This chain links TRBV6-5 with TRBJ2-5; D is unresolved. The CDR3 loop spans 11 amino acids. Germline V CDR1 and CDR2: MNHEY, SVGAGI. Trimming pared 9 bases from V and 10 bases from J, leaving 15 bases between. The CDR3 is CASYLGLDQYF. The CDR3 DNA reads as TGTGCCAGTTATCTGGGGTTGGACCAGTACTTC.

The chain links TRBV27 to TRBJ2-1; the match to TRBD1 covers 9 bases. Germline trimming cut 5 bases from V and 4 bases from J; bases unmatched to any gene: 9. This CDR3 has 16 amino acids. The germline gives CDR1 MNHEY, CDR2 SMNVEV (reference sequence). The CDR3 region has the DNA TGTGCCAGCAGTGCCGGACAGGGGAAAGGGTACAATGAGCAGTTCTTC. Protein sequence: CASSAGQGKGYNEQFF.

This CDR3 reads CASTLGGFEQYF. In nucleotides, the CDR3 is TGTGCCAGCACCCTCGGGGGATTCGAGCAGTACTTC. The gene calls are TRBV12-3 or TRBV12-4 and TRBJ2-7; perhaps TRBD2 as D (6 bases). The CDR3 spans 12 residues. The V end was cut by 7 bases, the J end by 6 bases, with 13 bases between.

The chain has TRBV29-1 and TRBJ1-2, with 7 bases that match TRBD1. J was trimmed by 0 bases and V by 3 bases; bases with no gene match: 4. Germline values: CDR1 SQVTM, CDR2 ANQGSEA. CDR3 size: 14 residues. In nucleotides, the CDR3 is TGCAGCGTTGACGTACAGGGGACTAACTATGGCTACACCTTC. Residues: CSVDVQGTNYGYTF.

In its sample, this clone was seen once. V and J are TRBV5-3 and TRBJ1-5; TRBD1 might be the D (5 bases). TRBV5-3 is classed as an ORF, of uncertain function. CDR3 length: 14 amino acids. Trimming removed 4 bases at V and 6 bases at J, with 14 bases between. The CDR3 spells CARSNQGGVQPQHF. The CDR3 DNA sequence: TGTGCCAGAAGCAACCAGGGAGGAGTTCAGCCCCAGCATTTT.

This clone has more than one count but fewer than ten. The chain recombines TRBV19 with TRBJ2-6; D is undetermined. Germline V lookup: CDR1 LNHDA, CDR2 SQIVND (reference sequence). Trimming cost V 2 bases and J 0 bases, with 5 bases left between them. This CDR3 is 15 amino acids long. The CDR3 region is CASSIMDSGANVLTF. Here the CDR3 DNA reads TGTGCCAGTAGTATAATGGACTCTGGGGCCAACGTCCTGACTTTC.

The chain uses TRBV4-3 and TRBJ2-4; TRBD1 matches 11 bases. This CDR3 spans 18 amino acids. Trimming removed 1 base from V and 2 bases from J; junction bases left unmatched: 7. Germline-derived CDR1 and CDR2 are LGHNA and YSLEER. CDR3 in DNA: TGCGCCAGCAGCCAAGTGAATTGGGACAGGGGGACCAAAAACATTCAGTACTTC. It is translated as CASSQVNWDRGTKNIQYF.

The genes are TRBV28 and TRBJ1-5; possible D gene TRBD1, 6 bases. The CDR3 runs to 15 residues. Trimming stripped 4 bases from V and 2 bases from J, with 12 bases between. Germline loops: CDR1 MDHEN, CDR2 SYDVKM. CDR3: CASSSPGVGNQPQHF. The CDR3 region has the DNA TGTGCCAGCAGTTCACCAGGGGTGGGCAATCAGCCCCAGCATTTT. Full variable domain (missing parts from reference TRBV28 and TRBJ1-5): DVKVTQSSRYLVKRTGEKVFLECVQDMDHENMFWYRQDPGLGLRLIYFSYDVKMKEKGDIPEGYSVSREKKERFSLILESASTNQTSMYLCASSSPGVGNQPQHFGDGTRLSIL.

This chain connects TRBV2 to TRBJ2-5; TRBD2 matches at 8 bases. Losses at the gene ends were 5 bases for V and 5 bases for J; bases not matched to a gene: 10. The CDR3 runs 15 residues. The germline CDR1 and CDR2 sequences are SNHLY and FYNNEI. CDR3 loop: CASSKGLVFGETQYF. Here the CDR3 DNA reads TGTGCCAGCAGTAAGGGACTAGTATTTGGGGAGACCCAGTACTTC.

This rearrangement joins TRBV14 to TRBJ2-1, with 9 bases lining up with TRBD2. The V gene end was trimmed by 5 bases and the J gene end by 7 bases; junction bases not matched to a gene: 12. From germline, CDR1 is SGHDN and CDR2 FVKESK. The CDR3 totals 16 residues. The CDR3 here is CASSERVAGVGNEQFF. DNA of the CDR3: TGTGCCAGCAGCGAGCGTGTAGCGGGAGTGGGGAATGAGCAGTTCTTC.

This clone has just one count. The rearrangement uses TRBV6-4 and TRBJ2-3; D is unclear. Between the trimmed V and J ends, which lost 0 bases and 5 bases, there was a span of 15 bases. The CDR3 consists of 16 residues. Germline V lookup: CDR1 MRHNA, CDR2 SNTAGT. The CDR3 DNA reads as TGTGCCAGCAGTGACTCGAGAAGGCCGACGGGAGATACGCAGTATTTT. It translates to CASSDSRRPTGDTQYF.

The chain uses TRBV28 and TRBJ1-1, with D possibly matching TRBD1 (6 bases). The V gene lost 3 bases and the J gene lost 10 bases, with 15 bases spanning the gap. The CDR3 covers 13 residues. Looked up from germline, CDR1 is MDHEN and CDR2 is SYDVKM. CDR3 region: CASSFPEGVGAFF. CDR3 nucleotides: TGTGCCAGCAGTTTTCCAGAGGGGGTGGGAGCTTTCTTT.

The chain employs TRBV6-5 and TRBJ1-1, with D tentatively TRBD1 (5 bases). CDR3 size: 15 residues. Trimming took 6 bases from V and 1 from J, leaving 15 bases between them. Germline V gene lookup returns CDR1 MNHEY and CDR2 SVGAGI. The CDR3: CASRPMPGPNTEAFF. As DNA, the CDR3 is TGTGCCAGCAGACCAATGCCAGGGCCGAACACTGAAGCTTTCTTT.

This clone showed up just a few times. The V call is TRBV6-2 or TRBV6-3, the J call TRBJ1-5, with D perhaps matching TRBD1 (6 bases). Looked up from germline, CDR1 is MNHEY and CDR2 is SVGEGT. This CDR3 spans 15 amino acids. Deletions cut 2 bases from V and 1 base from J, with 9 bases between. The CDR3 sequence: CASSYRGASNQPQHF. The CDR3, as DNA: TGTGCCAGCAGTTACCGGGGGGCCAGCAATCAGCCCCAGCATTTT.